This T cell receptor (beta chain) was observed in a study of T-cell memory formation after mild COVID-19. Germline assignment: CDR1 SNHLY and CDR2 FYNNEI. V lost 3 bases, J lost 0 bases, and 1 base lay in between. The length of the CDR3 is 12 residues. Constant-segment-primed 5'RACE gave TCR alpha and TCR beta cDNA libraries with sample barcodes and UMIs. Each CDR3 protein gets one entry after TCRdb re-called the 5' RACE reads with MiXCR. The sample holds roughly 450,000 distinct CDR3 sequences; 15% to 20% are singletons and the top ten take under 25%. General study findings and limits: Clones that contracted from day 15 to 85 were balanced CD4/CD8, while later expanders leaned CD4+. Pre-infection memory harbored some responding clones, suggesting cross-reactive memory joined. Still unconfirmed is whether the second-wave clones peaking on day 37 recognized SARS-CoV-2.

This clonotype has ten or more counts. The antigen is unknown. This receptor was identified in a man in his late teens or twenties who had mild COVID-19 (a few samples of this study predate the infection). Cell type and time point are not known. This sequence joins TRBV2 and TRBJ2-3, with no clear D. Sequencing was performed on PBMCs or a T cell subset sorted from them (not recorded which). The chain's CDR3 is CASSDSTDTQYF. Here the CDR3 DNA reads TGTGCCAGCAGTGACAGCACAGATACGCAGTATTTT.